A single sample is the source of the 29 T cell receptor beta chains below, sequenced in a study of circulating and synovial CD4+ cells in juvenile arthritis. Libraries were prepared by immunoSEQ multiplex PCR; TCRdb keeps only in-frame clonotypes and omits some of them. The sample holds tens of thousands of clones, 90% to 95% seen once. Sequencing used CD4+ T cells from blood. These receptors were collected from a human donor with juvenile idiopathic arthritis.

This chain connects TRBV5-1 to TRBJ2-5; D might be TRBD1 (6 bases). The J call is uncertain, as TRBJ2-7 better fits the DNA end. This CDR3 spans 14 amino acids. Germline values: CDR1 SGHRS, CDR2 YFSETQ. For the CDR3, the DNA is TGCGCCAGCAGCTGGACAGAGTCCCTTGGCGAGCAGTACTTC. This gives the protein CASSWTESLGEQYF.

V gene TRBV5-5 combines with J gene TRBJ2-2, with 15 bases matching TRBD2. V lost 2 bases, J lost 6 bases, and 8 bases stayed unmatched. The CDR3 runs to 18 residues. Germline CDR1 is SGHKS and CDR2 is YYEKEE (reference sequence). CDR3 coding DNA: TGTGCCAGCAGCTTAGTAGCCGGACTAGCGGGGGGGCCCGGGGAGCTGTTTTTT. It yields the protein CASSLVAGLAGGPGELFF.

Here the CDR3 reads CASSTPTPSSYNEQFF. The CDR3 DNA reads as TGTGCCAGCAGTACCCCGACTCCGAGCTCCTACAATGAGCAGTTCTTC. The chain links TRBV28 to TRBJ2-1; D ambiguous. CDR1 MDHEN and CDR2 SYDVKM come from the germline V gene. The CDR3 runs to 16 residues. V was pared by 5 bases and J by 0 bases, with 14 bases between.

CDR3 in amino acids: CASSIGGGVGVTGELFF. The DNA of the CDR3 is TGTGCCAGTAGTATAGGAGGGGGTGTGGGGGTCACCGGGGAGCTGTTTTTT. V and J are TRBV19 and TRBJ2-2, with a possible D match to TRBD1 (6 bases). The CDR3 covers 17 residues. Germline lookup yields CDR1 LNHDA and CDR2 SQIVND (reference sequence). V lost 1 base and J lost 4, with 16 bases in between. The variable domain in full, with the rest retrieved from reference TRBV19 and TRBJ2-2, is DGGITQSPKYLFRKEGQNVTLSCEQNLNHDAMYWYRQDPGQGLRLIYYSQIVNDFQKGDIAEGYSVSREKKESFPLTVTSAQKNPTAFYLCASSIGGGVGVTGELFFGEGSRLTVL.

The gene calls are TRBV19 and TRBJ2-2; 10 bases agree with TRBD2. V lost 4 bases, J lost 0 bases, and 5 bases stayed unmatched. Germline assignment: CDR1 LNHDA and CDR2 SQIVND (reference sequence). This CDR3 spans 17 amino acids. The CDR3 DNA is TGTGCCAGTAGTACGACTAGCGGGTTCACGAACACCGGGGAGCTGTTTTTT. Amino acid sequence: CASSTTSGFTNTGELFF.

The chain links TRBV10-1 to TRBJ2-7, with 9 bases identical to TRBD2. This CDR3 contains 15 residues. The V and J ends lost 5 bases and 6 bases, in that order; junction bases with no gene match: 11. The germline CDR1 and CDR2 sequences are WNHNN and SYGVQD (reference sequence). CDR3 protein: CASSLVKGLATEQYF. CDR3 coding DNA: TGCGCCAGCAGTCTCGTGAAGGGACTAGCAACCGAGCAGTACTTC.

This clone appeared a single time. The junction does not match germline at one end; this may be a read error. The chain combines TRBV7-2 with TRBJ1-6; D ambiguous. This CDR3 spans 17 amino acids. Germline assignment: CDR1 SGHTA and CDR2 FQGNSA. The CDR3 coding sequence is TGTGCCAGCAGCTCCGCAACCTCGTACTCCTATAATTCCCCCCTCCACTTT. This codes for CASSSATSYSYNSPLHF.

This clone was seen only once. CDR3 sequence reads: CASRGRGLGSGANVLTF. DNA for the CDR3: TGTGCCAGTCGGGGCAGGGGGCTTGGTTCTGGGGCCAACGTCCTGACTTTC. The rearrangement joins TRBV19 to TRBJ2-6; 8 bases are shared with TRBD1. Per germline, CDR1 LNHDA and CDR2 SQIVND (reference sequence). J was trimmed by 1 base and V by 8 bases; bases with no gene match: 10. The CDR3 is 17 amino acids.

V gene TRBV5-1 combines with J gene TRBJ2-2; 7 nucleotides line up with TRBD2. This CDR3 is built from 16 residues. After removal of 6 bases from V and 4 bases from J, the junction contained 12 bases not matched to a gene. Germline lookup yields CDR1 SGHRS and CDR2 YFSETQ. This CDR3 is CASTGEGQVSTGELFF. Written as DNA, the CDR3 is TGCGCCAGCACTGGGGAGGGGCAGGTTTCCACCGGGGAGCTGTTTTTT.

The chain employs TRBV6-4 and TRBJ2-1, with TRBD2 matching 14 bases. The V segment lost 4 bases and the J segment 7 bases; nucleotides outside the gene matches: 18. CDR1 MRHNA and CDR2 SNTAGT come from the germline V gene. The CDR3 length is 20 residues. Here the CDR3 DNA reads TGTGCCAGCAGTGGCCCCGGGACTAGCGGGAGTTCAGGTTCAGTGAATGAGCAGTTCTTC. Its protein product is CASSGPGTSGSSGSVNEQFF.

This chain joins TRBV12-5 and TRBJ2-7; TRBD2 matches at 7 bases. This CDR3 comprises 14 residues. Germline trimming cut 1 base from V and 2 bases from J; bases unmatched to any gene: 2. The germline CDR1 and CDR2 sequences are LGHNT and FRNRAP. The CDR3 coding sequence is TGTGCTAGTGGTTTGGGACTAGCTCCCTACGAGCAGTACTTC. This translates into CASGLGLAPYEQYF.

Here the CDR3 reads CASSPRRGRNEQYF. The CDR3 DNA sequence: TGTGCCAGCAGCCCCCGCAGGGGTCGGAACGAGCAGTACTTC. The rearrangement uses TRBV11-1 and TRBJ2-7; D possibly corresponds to TRBD1 (6 bases). The CDR3 has 14 residues. Germline CDR1 and CDR2: SGHAT and FQDESV (reference sequence). Trimming took 5 bases from V and 5 from J, leaving 16 bases between them. The full variable domain, its missing parts supplied by reference TRBV11-1 and TRBJ2-7, is EAEVAQSPRYKITEKSQAVAFWCDPISGHATLYWYRQILGQGPELLVQFQDESVVDDSQLPKDRFSAERLKGVDSTLKIQPAELGDSAMYLCASSPRRGRNEQYFGPGTRLTVT.

The chain employs TRBV18 and TRBJ1-1; D uncertain. This CDR3 has 14 residues. Per the germline V gene, CDR1 is KGHSH and CDR2 is LQKENI. V lost 0 bases and J 0 bases, leaving 5 bases between the germline ends. The CDR3 DNA sequence: TGTGCCAGCTCACCACCATCTATGAACACTGAAGCTTTCTTT. Protein: CASSPPSMNTEAFF.

The rearrangement uses TRBV13 and TRBJ2-1; 12 nucleotides align to TRBD1. The CDR3 runs to 15 residues. Germline V gene lookup returns CDR1 PRHDT and CDR2 FYEKMQ (reference sequence). With V trimmed by 5 bases and J by 3 bases, 2 bases remained unmatched. This CDR3 is CASSRDRGLYNEQFF. The CDR3 DNA reads as TGTGCCAGCAGCCGGGACAGGGGGCTCTACAATGAGCAGTTCTTC.

This chain connects TRBV7-2 to TRBJ2-4; a weak D match, TRBD2 (5 bases). Per the germline V gene, CDR1 is SGHTA and CDR2 is FQGNSA. V lost 3 bases to trimming and J lost 0 bases, with 6 bases between them. This CDR3 comprises 14 residues. CDR3 nucleotide sequence: TGTGCCAGCAGCTTGGGGAGAGCCAAAAACATTCAGTACTTC. Residues: CASSLGRAKNIQYF.

The rearrangement joins TRBV2 to TRBJ2-2; the D gene is possibly TRBD1 (6 bases). Trimming shortened V by 7 bases and J by 6 bases, and 12 bases separated the two germline ends. Germline CDR1 SNHLY, CDR2 FYNNEI. The length of the CDR3 is 13 residues. CDR3 amino acids: CASTHEGAGELFF. Written as DNA, the CDR3 is TGTGCCAGCACCCACGAGGGGGCCGGGGAGCTGTTTTTT.

The genes are TRBV11-1 and TRBJ2-2; tentative D call: TRBD2 (6 bases). The CDR3 consists of 15 residues. V was cut by 7 bases and J by 0 bases, with 12 bases left in between. Germline CDR1 SGHAT, CDR2 FQDESV (reference sequence). CDR3: CASTWAGTNTGELFF. The CDR3 coding sequence is TGTGCCAGCACCTGGGCGGGGACGAACACCGGGGAGCTGTTTTTT.

The chain is built from TRBV29-1 and TRBJ1-2; 9 bases map to TRBD1. This CDR3 is built from 13 residues. After removal of 7 bases from V and 2 bases from J, the junction contained 5 bases not matched to a gene. CDR1 SQVTM and CDR2 ANQGSEA come from the germline V gene. CDR3 amino acids: CSAVGTGNYGYTF. The CDR3 nucleotides read TGCAGCGCGGTAGGGACAGGGAACTATGGCTACACCTTC. The whole variable domain, remainder taken from reference TRBV29-1 and TRBJ1-2, is SAVISQKPSRDICQRGTSLTIQCQVDSQVTMMFWYRQQPGQSLTLIATANQGSEATYESGFVIDKFPISRPNLTFSTLTVSNMSPEDSSIYLCSAVGTGNYGYTFGSGTRLTVV.

The V and J genes are TRBV6-6 and TRBJ1-1, with 7 nucleotides matching TRBD1. V shed 5 bases and J 6 bases; nucleotides not matched to a gene: 6. The CDR3 runs to 13 residues. Germline V gives CDR1 MNHNY, CDR2 SVGAGI (reference sequence). This CDR3 is CASSSPGQPEAFF. For the CDR3, the DNA is TGTGCCAGCAGTAGCCCGGGACAGCCTGAAGCTTTCTTT.

This rearrangement joins TRBV5-1 to TRBJ1-3, with a tentative D call TRBD1 (5 bases). CDR1 is SGHRS, CDR2 YFSETQ, per germline. The CDR3 is made up of 15 amino acids. V lost 2 bases and J lost 0, with 9 bases in between. CDR3 nucleotide sequence: TGCGCCAGCAGCTTAACAGGAAGCTCTGGAAACACCATATATTTT. Translating gives CASSLTGSSGNTIYF. Full variable domain (rest looked up from reference TRBV5-1 and TRBJ1-3): KAGVTQTPRYLIKTRGQQVTLSCSPISGHRSVSWYQQTPGQGLQFLFEYFSETQRNKGNFPGRFSGRQFSNSRSEMNVSTLELGDSALYLCASSLTGSSGNTIYFGEGSWLTVV.

This chain links TRBV2 with TRBJ1-2, with D possibly being TRBD1 (5 bases). Trimming stripped 7 bases from V and 4 bases from J, with 19 bases between. This CDR3 region has 15 residues. From germline, CDR1 is SNHLY and CDR2 FYNNEI. This CDR3 is CASKEGGVRFYGYTF. Written as DNA, the CDR3 is TGTGCCAGCAAGGAAGGAGGGGTGCGTTTCTATGGCTACACCTTC.

This clone was observed once. This chain connects TRBV10-3 to TRBJ2-7, with 8 bases identical to TRBD2. Germline V gene sequence: CDR1 ENHRY, CDR2 SYGVKD. There are 12 residues in the CDR3. The V and J ends lost 8 bases and 6 bases, in that order; junction bases with no gene match: 6. This CDR3 is CAIRRGDGEQYF. The CDR3 DNA follows: TGTGCCATCCGGCGGGGGGACGGCGAGCAGTACTTC.

A remark on this clone: The junction shows a germline mismatch at one end, possibly a read error. The same CDR3 arises from other DNA sequences in this sample as well. The chain uses TRBV2 and TRBJ1-6; TRBD1 might be the D (5 bases). The CDR3 covers 19 residues. From germline, CDR1 is SNHLY and CDR2 FYNNEI. The CDR3 DNA is TGTGCCAGCAGCCCCGAAGGGGCAGGGCCGCGATCCTATAATTCCCCCCTCCACTTT. Translation gives CASSPEGAGPRSYNSPLHF.

This chain links TRBV29-1 with TRBJ2-5, with 7 bases lining up with TRBD1. From germline, CDR1 is SQVTM and CDR2 ANQGSEA. The CDR3 length is 13 residues. The V and J ends lost 7 bases and 0 bases, in that order; junction bases with no gene match: 5. CDR3 in DNA: TGCAGCGCCCCGGGGACAGACCAAGAGACCCAGTACTTC. Translated, it gives CSAPGTDQETQYF.

This clone came up once. V and J are TRBV6-6 and TRBJ1-1; D perhaps matches TRBD1 (5 bases). This CDR3 has 13 amino acids. V lost 2 bases, J lost 6 bases, and 10 bases lay in between. Germline lookup yields CDR1 MNHNY and CDR2 SVGAGI (reference sequence). CDR3 nucleotides: TGTGCCAGCAGTTACCGTCAGGGCCCTGAAGCTTTCTTT. Translated: CASSYRQGPEAFF.

This clone was picked up a small number of times. V gene TRBV27 combines with J gene TRBJ2-7; TRBD1 matches 10 bases. Germline V gene sequence: CDR1 MNHEY, CDR2 SMNVEV (reference sequence). V lost 5 bases to trimming and J lost 3 bases; unmatched junction nucleotides: 16. The CDR3 sequence is 18 residues long. CDR3 sequence (DNA): TGTGCCAGCAGTCTACGGACAGGGGGGACGCGGTTTGGCTACGAGCAGTACTTC. This sequence encodes CASSLRTGGTRFGYEQYF.

In this sample, this clone turned up once. The chain has TRBV7-3 and TRBJ2-7, with TRBD2 identical over 9 bases. V was pared by 5 bases and J by 2 bases, with 13 bases of the junction left unmatched. The CDR3 is 17 amino acids. Germline CDR1 reads SGHTA; CDR2 reads FQGTGA. CDR3 sequence: CASSPYASGIGTYEQYF. CDR3 nucleotides: TGTGCCAGCAGCCCCTATGCTAGCGGGATCGGGACCTACGAGCAGTACTTC.

The chain employs TRBV28 and TRBJ2-1; D may be TRBD2 (5 bases). This CDR3 region has 12 residues. From germline, CDR1 is MDHEN and CDR2 SYDVKM. V lost 3 bases to trimming and J lost 13 bases, with 13 bases between them. CDR3 residues: CASSFEGSLQFF. For the CDR3, the DNA is TGTGCCAGCAGTTTTGAGGGTAGTCTCCAGTTCTTC.

This chain uses TRBV19 with TRBJ1-6; the match to TRBD1 covers 11 bases. The CDR3 loop spans 17 amino acids. Germline CDR1 LNHDA, CDR2 SQIVND (reference sequence). V shed 4 bases and J 5 bases; nucleotides not matched to a gene: 7. In DNA, the CDR3 is TGTGCCAGTAGTAACCGGGACAGGGGGTCCCATAATTCACCCCTCCACTTT. It encodes CASSNRDRGSHNSPLHF.